Following are 29 T cell receptor beta chains from one sample sequenced in a study of OX40 agonist ivuxolimab in advanced cancers. Repertoires were generated with immunoSEQ multiplex PCR, while TCRdb's copy carries only in-frame clones and drops some. The table shows tens of thousands of clones, with roughly 77% occurring only once. This specimen was CD4+ or CD8+ T cells sorted from blood, taken in a trial of the OX40 agonist ivuxolimab. The receptors here all came from an adult with an advanced solid tumor such as melanoma, head and neck, liver or kidney cancer.

The V call is TRBV18, the J call TRBJ2-1; TRBD1 aligns across 8 bases. The J segment lost 4 bases and the V segment lost 3 bases, leaving 2 bases of the junction unmatched. The CDR3 runs to 14 residues. Germline CDR1 reads KGHSH; CDR2 reads LQKENI. The CDR3 is CASSPGQAYNEQFF. In DNA form, the CDR3 reads TGTGCCAGCTCACCGGGACAGGCTTACAATGAGCAGTTCTTC.

The chain recombines TRBV5-1 with TRBJ2-7, with no clear D. This CDR3 is built from 14 residues. Trimming shortened V by 0 bases and J by 0 bases, and 7 bases separated the two germline ends. Germline values: CDR1 SGHRS, CDR2 YFSETQ. Here the CDR3 reads CASSLDGYSYEQYF. The DNA for the CDR3 is TGCGCCAGCAGCTTGGACGGGTACTCCTACGAGCAGTACTTC.

The genes are TRBV6-5 and TRBJ1-2, with TRBD1 matching over 9 bases. The CDR3 has 13 residues. Trimming took 7 bases from V and 5 from J; bases not matched to a gene: 5. CDR1 and CDR2 (germline): MNHEY, SVGAGI. CDR3 DNA sequence: TGTGCCAGCACCAAGGGACAGGGATATGGCTACACCTTC. Amino acids: CASTKGQGYGYTF.

The V gene is TRBV6-5, the J gene TRBJ1-4; D is uncertain. This CDR3 has 16 residues. Between the trimmed V and J ends, which lost 0 bases and 7 bases, there was a span of 15 bases. Germline V lookup: CDR1 MNHEY, CDR2 SVGAGI. For the CDR3, the DNA is TGTGCCAGCAGTTACTCGAGCCAGGTTGTCAGTGAAAAACTGTTTTTT. Protein product: CASSYSSQVVSEKLFF.

This clone turned up a few times. V usage is TRBV10-3 and J usage is TRBJ1-4, with D tentatively TRBD1 (6 bases). Between the trimmed V and J ends, which lost 6 bases and 3 bases, there was a span of 17 bases. CDR1 is ENHRY, CDR2 SYGVKD, per germline. The CDR3 is 16 amino acids. The CDR3 region is CAISPSTGKANEKLFF. CDR3 DNA sequence: TGTGCCATCAGCCCCTCAACAGGGAAAGCTAATGAAAAACTGTTTTTT.

The chain carries TRBV4-2 and TRBJ2-3, with 10 bases lining up with TRBD2. Germline-derived CDR1 and CDR2 are LGHNA and YNFKEQ. The CDR3 is 17 amino acids. The V segment lost 0 bases and the J segment 0 bases; nucleotides outside the gene matches: 3. The CDR3 is CASSQELAGGSTDTQYF. CDR3 in DNA: TGTGCCAGCAGCCAAGAATTAGCGGGGGGCAGCACAGATACGCAGTATTTT.

A remark on this clone: This sample also contains other DNA sequences that code for the same CDR3. The V call is TRBV28, the J call TRBJ1-2; TRBD1 might be the D (6 bases). With 6 bases removed from V and 4 bases from J, the gap between germline ends came to 12 bases. In germline, CDR1 is MDHEN, CDR2 SYDVKM. This CDR3 spans 13 amino acids. As DNA, the CDR3 is TGTGCCAGCAGACCGGGACAAGCCTATGGCTACACCTTC. This translates into CASRPGQAYGYTF.

The chain employs TRBV25-1 and TRBJ2-3; 7 bases map to TRBD2. This CDR3 is built from 13 residues. Germline CDR1 MGHDK, CDR2 SYGVNS. V shed 7 bases and J 1 base; nucleotides not matched to a gene: 2. The CDR3 spells CASTGGGTDTQYF. In nucleotides, the CDR3 is TGTGCCAGCACGGGGGGAGGCACAGATACGCAGTATTTT.

The chain joins TRBV11-2 to TRBJ1-2; no clear D gene. There are 11 residues in the CDR3. Germline V lookup: CDR1 SGHAT, CDR2 FQNNGV. V lost 3 bases and J lost 6, with 5 bases in between. The CDR3 coding sequence is TGTGCCAGCAGCTTCCGGAATGGCTACACCTTC. Protein: CASSFRNGYTF.

In nucleotides, the CDR3 is TGCGCCAGCAGCCCTCTAGGGCGGGCAGATACGCAGTATTTT. This gives the protein CASSPLGRADTQYF. The chain uses TRBV5-1 and TRBJ2-3; the D gene is possibly TRBD2 (5 bases). Germline lookup yields CDR1 SGHRS and CDR2 YFSETQ. V was clipped by 4 bases and J by 4 bases, with 13 bases between them. This CDR3 has 14 residues.

This clone was counted between two and nine times. The J gene is TRBJ2-7, the V gene TRBV28, with D hard to call. V was cut by 2 bases and J by 6 bases, with 8 bases left in between. This CDR3 contains 12 residues. CDR1 and CDR2 from the germline V gene are MDHEN and SYDVKM. Here the CDR3 DNA reads TGTGCCAGCAGTTTAATGAGGCGCGAGCAGTACTTC. Its translation is CASSLMRREQYF.

A word on this clone: A read error may account for a junction end that differs from germline. The chain recombines TRBV6-5 with TRBJ2-7; 8 positions agree with TRBD1. Per germline, CDR1 MNHEY and CDR2 SVGAGI. The CDR3 has 14 amino acids. The CDR3 loop is CASKSDRDFYGQYF. The DNA for the CDR3 is TGTGCCAGCAAATCGGACAGGGACTTCTACGGGCAGTACTTC.

This clone was seen more than once but under ten times. The chain uses TRBV7-9 and TRBJ2-2, with 8 bases fitting TRBD1. The junction had 9 bases not matched to a gene; V was cut back by 6 bases and J by 0 bases. Germline CDR1 is SEHNR and CDR2 is FQNEAQ (reference sequence). The CDR3 totals 17 residues. The CDR3 bases are TGTGCCAGCAGGCCAAAATGGACAGGGCCGAACACCGGGGAGCTGTTTTTT. The encoded protein is CASRPKWTGPNTGELFF. The full variable domain, rest sourced from reference TRBV7-9 and TRBJ2-2, is DTGVSQNPRHKITKRGQNVTFRCDPISEHNRLYWYRQTLGQGPEFLTYFQNEAQLEKSRLLSDRFSAERPKGSFSTLEIQRTEQGDSAMYLCASRPKWTGPNTGELFFGEGSRLTVL.

The genes are TRBV18 and TRBJ2-2; TRBD2 matches 7 bases. CDR1 KGHSH and CDR2 LQKENI come from the germline V gene. V gave up 2 bases and J gave up 7 bases; unmatched junction bases: 4. The CDR3 has 14 residues. The CDR3 spells CASSPSSGGGELFF. The DNA of the CDR3 is TGTGCCAGCTCACCATCTAGCGGAGGCGGGGAGCTGTTTTTT.

The chain couples TRBV21-1 to TRBJ1-3. TRBV21-1 counts as a pseudogene. This CDR3 is built from 16 residues. CDR3 sequence reads: CASSKRTGHSGNTIYF. The CDR3 region has the DNA TGTGCCAGCAGCAAAAGGACGGGCCACTCTGGAAACACCATATATTTT.

This chain uses TRBV5-1 with TRBJ2-7; 10 bases line up with TRBD1. Germline CDR1 and CDR2: SGHRS and YFSETQ. This CDR3 is built from 15 residues. Unmatched junction bases numbered 9, after V lost 3 bases and J lost 6 bases. The CDR3 spells CASSWSPGQGSEQYF. CDR3 bases: TGCGCCAGCAGCTGGTCCCCGGGACAGGGGTCCGAGCAGTACTTC.

This clone was recorded only once. This chain links TRBV2 with TRBJ1-1; D remains ambiguous. The CDR3 length is 13 residues. Germline V gives CDR1 SNHLY, CDR2 FYNNEI. The germline V and J ends were trimmed by 6 bases and 1 base, with 9 bases remaining between them. As DNA, the CDR3 is TGTGCCAGCAGCGCTACAGCGAACACTGAAGCTTTCTTT. It translates to CASSATANTEAFF.

The V call is TRBV5-1, the J call TRBJ2-5; 9 bases match TRBD2. The CDR3 has 15 residues. The V segment lost 4 bases and the J segment 5 bases; nucleotides outside the gene matches: 9. Germline CDR1 and CDR2: SGHRS and YFSETQ. The CDR3 region has the DNA TGCGCCAGCAGCCCGGGGACTAGCACGTGGGAGACCCAGTACTTC. Translating gives CASSPGTSTWETQYF.

The genes are TRBV14 and TRBJ2-3; D is uncertain. The CDR3 contains 16 residues. The germline V and J ends were trimmed by 0 bases and 2 bases, with 12 bases remaining between them. Looked up from germline, CDR1 is SGHDN and CDR2 is FVKESK. Here the CDR3 DNA reads TGTGCCAGCAGCCAAGATCCGAGAAGGTTCACAGATACGCAGTATTTT. It encodes CASSQDPRRFTDTQYF.

The CDR3 protein is CASLGLADADTQYF. The CDR3 nucleotides are TGTGCCAGTTTGGGACTAGCGGACGCAGATACGCAGTATTTT. The chain joins TRBV19 to TRBJ2-3, with 11 bases identical to TRBD2. The germline gives CDR1 LNHDA, CDR2 SQIVND (reference sequence). Trimming removed 8 bases from V and 4 bases from J; junction bases left unmatched: 5. This CDR3 is 14 amino acids long.

This clone was detected ten times or more. This chain uses TRBV11-2 with TRBJ1-1; 11 positions agree with TRBD1. The CDR3 is made up of 17 amino acids. Germline assignment: CDR1 SGHAT and CDR2 FQNNGV. V was pared by 8 bases and J by 0 bases, with 11 bases of the junction left unmatched. CDR3 nucleotide sequence: TGTGCCAGCTTCCCCCGCCGGGACAGGGGGTTGAACACTGAAGCTTTCTTT. Protein: CASFPRRDRGLNTEAFF.

Points on this clone: A read error may account for a junction end that differs from germline. The rearrangement links TRBV20-1 to TRBJ2-7; the D call may be TRBD1 or TRBD2 (5 bases each). Germline V lookup: CDR1 DFQATT, CDR2 SNEGSKA (reference sequence). The CDR3 extends over 11 amino acids. The CDR3 DNA reads as TGCAGTGCTAGAGTTGCCCTCCCGGGACGGTTT. Protein product: CSARVALPGRF.

CDR3 sequence: CASSSDRGHEKLFF. CDR3 in DNA: TGTGCCAGCAGCTCGGACAGGGGGCATGAAAAACTGTTTTTT. V and J are TRBV7-9 and TRBJ1-4; 11 nucleotides line up with TRBD1. V lost 4 bases and J lost 6; bases outside the gene matches: 1. The germline gives CDR1 SEHNR, CDR2 FQNEAQ (reference sequence). The CDR3 runs to 14 residues.

The chain uses TRBV5-1 and TRBJ1-6; 8 bases align to TRBD1. This CDR3 has 14 residues. Germline values: CDR1 SGHRS, CDR2 YFSETQ. Germline trimming cut 4 bases from V and 6 bases from J; bases unmatched to any gene: 3. Here the CDR3 DNA reads TGCGCCAGCAGCGACAGGGGTGGTAATTCACCCCTCCACTTT. This encodes CASSDRGGNSPLHF.

The CDR3 is CASSLKLAGWSGGYTF. The CDR3 nucleotides are TGTGCCAGCAGCTTGAAGCTCGCAGGGTGGAGTGGAGGCTACACCTTC. The J gene is TRBJ1-2, the V gene TRBV5-8; tentative D call: TRBD1 (5 bases). Germline CDR1 SGHTS, CDR2 YDEGEE. Between the trimmed V and J ends, which lost 1 base and 8 bases, there was a span of 21 bases. This CDR3 comprises 16 residues.

The chain links TRBV6-1 to TRBJ2-5; D unclear. The CDR3 extends over 13 amino acids. Trimming pared 4 bases from V and 0 bases from J, leaving 6 bases between. Germline V gene data show CDR1 as MNHNS and CDR2 as SASEGT. The CDR3 DNA follows: TGTGCCAGCAGTGGAACGTACCAAGAGACCCAGTACTTC. The encoded protein is CASSGTYQETQYF.

This chain uses TRBV6-1 with TRBJ1-2, with D possibly TRBD1 on 5 matching bases. With 3 bases removed from V and 6 bases from J, the gap between germline ends came to 11 bases. The germline gives CDR1 MNHNS, CDR2 SASEGT. The CDR3 consists of 13 residues. CDR3 nucleotides: TGTGCCAGCAGTGAGTCCCGGGGGAATGGCTACACCTTC. This translates into CASSESRGNGYTF.

The rearrangement links TRBV6-5 to TRBJ1-2; D is uncertain. V was cut by 6 bases and J by 2 bases, with 16 bases left in between. This CDR3 has 15 residues. The germline V gene encodes CDR1 MNHEY and CDR2 SVGAGI. The DNA for the CDR3 is TGTGCCAGCAGGTTGGTGAGCGACGGAAACTATGGCTACACCTTC. Amino acids: CASRLVSDGNYGYTF.

The chain combines TRBV2 with TRBJ2-5; no clear D. The germline V gene encodes CDR1 SNHLY and CDR2 FYNNEI. With 0 bases removed from V and 2 bases from J, the gap between germline ends came to 10 bases. CDR3 length equals 15 residues. CDR3 nucleotides: TGTGCCAGCAGTGAAGCGCCAACAGAACAAGAGACCCAGTACTTC. Its translation is CASSEAPTEQETQYF.